This T cell receptor beta chain derives from a study of T cell responses to AZD1222 COVID-19 vaccine. There are a few counts of this clone. Sequencing used immunoSEQ multiplex PCR; TCRdb keeps in-frame clones, though not all of them. The sample includes under 200,000 clones, around nine tenths of them seen just once. The germline CDR1 and CDR2 sequences are SGHTA and FQGNSA. V dropped 5 bases and J dropped 1; count of bases not matched to a gene: 4. The CDR3 is 15 residues long. The starting material was peripheral blood, obtained 28 days after the second dose of the MenACWY control vaccine. This sequence originates from an adult who received the MenACWY meningococcal vaccine as a control. The chain has TRBV7-2 and TRBJ2-3; TRBD2 agrees at 9 bases. The CDR3 region has the DNA TGTGCCAGCAGCCCAGTAGCGGGAGGCACAGATACGCAGTATTTT. It translates to CASSPVAGGTDTQYF.